Described below is a single T cell receptor beta chain sequence and its context. Its antigen is unknown. This specimen belongs to a study of T cells expressing NK-cell markers (dated by TCRdb to about 2020). Turning to the overall study: TCR beta-chain repertoires were profiled in sorted CD3+CD56+NKG2C+, CD3+CD56+NKG2C- and CD3+CD56-NKG2C+ T-cell subsets from seven or eight donors. Of the eight sequenced donors, seven were found to be HCMV-seropositive and one was found to be HCMV-seronegative. The eight sequenced donors were randomly selected healthy volunteers, three men and five women. Libraries were sequenced as 2 x 150 bp reads on Illumina HiSeq 2000/2500, MiSeq or NextSeq.

Measured from the cysteine to the phenylalanine, the CDR3 is 20 residues long. The record lacks a DNA sequence. For CDR1 and CDR2, the germline V gene (reference sequence) lists LNHDA and SQIVND. A commercial ELISA kit detecting HCMV-specific IgG in serum was used to determine HCMV serostatus. Peripheral blood mononuclear cells were isolated from blood by Ficoll density gradient centrifugation. Overall results and qualifications from the work: Those dominant clonotypes were again the most abundant among CD3+CD56-NKG2C+ cells in a few donors, at roughly 28.3-60.1%. In five to seven donors, the dominant CD3+CD56+NKG2C+ clonotypes were among the top 10 CD8+ clonotypes and accounted for 1.0-7.0% of CD8+ T cells. It remained unclear whether the expanded NKG2C-expressing T cell clones were specific for HCMV antigens.

The listed sequencing device is Illumina HiSeq 2000. TCR beta cDNA libraries were made by 5'RACE template switching that added a universal primer site and unique molecular identifiers. Synthesis of cDNA was primed from the TCR beta constant segment and was followed by two consecutive PCR amplification steps. The authors' pipeline ran thus. MIGEC handled demultiplexing of the reads and grouping by UMI, while MiTCR was used to assemble and quantify clonotypes. To exclude erroneous sequences, only TCR cDNA sequences supported by at least two reads were retained. The tcR package was used for downstream repertoire analysis, with clonotypes matched between fractions based on CDR3 nucleotide sequence plus V segment. VDJmatch was used to annotate antigen specificity against VDJdb, with one amino acid substitution allowed in CDR3. Each CDR3 protein sequence appears as one entry after TCRdb reprocessed the reads, and no DNA is included. It is TCRdb's table, rather than the study itself, that gives the V and J calls and clone size. The table kept for this sample lists about 160,000 distinct CDR3 sequences. The ten biggest clones cover 20% of the sample.

The TCR comes from a man aged 18-69 years in good health. Recombination linked TRBV19 to TRBJ2-1; TCRdb proposes TRBD1, but this gene call is untestable without DNA. What was sequenced was blood T cells: a sorted CD56 or NKG2C T cell subset, CD4+ or CD8+ T cells, or bulk PBMC T cells (not recorded which). The CDR3 protein is CASSIPPVAGLWSSYNEQFF.